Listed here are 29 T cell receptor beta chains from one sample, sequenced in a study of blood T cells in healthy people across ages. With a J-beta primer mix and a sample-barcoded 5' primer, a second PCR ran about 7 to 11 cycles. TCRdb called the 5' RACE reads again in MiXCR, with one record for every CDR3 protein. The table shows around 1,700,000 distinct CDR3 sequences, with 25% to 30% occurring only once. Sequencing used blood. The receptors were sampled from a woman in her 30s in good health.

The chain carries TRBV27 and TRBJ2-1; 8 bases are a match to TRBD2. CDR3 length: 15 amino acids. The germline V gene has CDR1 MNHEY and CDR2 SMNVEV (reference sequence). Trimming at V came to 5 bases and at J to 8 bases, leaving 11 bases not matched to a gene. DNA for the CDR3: TGTGCCAGCAGTCCTATAGCGGGATTGAGCGATGAGCAGTTCTTC. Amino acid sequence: CASSPIAGLSDEQFF.

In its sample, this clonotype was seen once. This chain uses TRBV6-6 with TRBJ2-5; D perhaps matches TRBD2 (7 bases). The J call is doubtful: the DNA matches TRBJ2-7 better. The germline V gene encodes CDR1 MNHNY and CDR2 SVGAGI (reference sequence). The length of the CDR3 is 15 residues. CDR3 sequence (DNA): TGTGCCAGCAGTTACTCGGGGGGGCTCACCTACGAGCAGTACTTC. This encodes CASSYSGGLTYEQYF.

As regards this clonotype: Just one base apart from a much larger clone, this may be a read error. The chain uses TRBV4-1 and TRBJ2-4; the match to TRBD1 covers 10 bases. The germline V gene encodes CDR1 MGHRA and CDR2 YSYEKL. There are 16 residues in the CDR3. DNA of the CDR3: TGCGCCAGCAACCAAGTGGGACAGGGGACCAAAAACATTCAGTACTTC. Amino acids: CASNQVGQGTKNIQYF.

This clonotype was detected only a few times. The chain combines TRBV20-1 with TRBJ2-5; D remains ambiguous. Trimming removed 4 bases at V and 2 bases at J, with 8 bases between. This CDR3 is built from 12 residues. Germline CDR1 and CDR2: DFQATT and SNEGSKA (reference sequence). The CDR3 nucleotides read TGCAGTGCTAACGTAATACAAGAGACCCAGTACTTC. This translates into CSANVIQETQYF.

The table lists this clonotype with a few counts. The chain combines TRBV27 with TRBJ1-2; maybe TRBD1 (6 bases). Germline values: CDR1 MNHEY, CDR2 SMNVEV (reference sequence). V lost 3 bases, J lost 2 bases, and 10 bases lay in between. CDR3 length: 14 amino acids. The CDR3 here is CASSFIGQNYGYTF. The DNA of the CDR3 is TGTGCCAGCAGTTTTATAGGACAGAACTATGGCTACACCTTC.

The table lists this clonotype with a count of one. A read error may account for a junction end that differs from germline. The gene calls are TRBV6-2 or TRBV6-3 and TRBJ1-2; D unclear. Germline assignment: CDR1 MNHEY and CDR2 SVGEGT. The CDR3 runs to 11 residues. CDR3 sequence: CASSWVYGHTF. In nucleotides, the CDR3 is TGTGCCAGCAGTTGGGTTTATGGCCACACCTTC.

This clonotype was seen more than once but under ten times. The CDR3 region has the DNA TGCAGTGCCTGGAGGGACAGGGTCCTTCATGAGCAGTTCTTC. This codes for CSAWRDRVLHEQFF. The chain has TRBV20-1 and TRBJ2-1, with 9 positions matching TRBD1. From germline, CDR1 is DFQATT and CDR2 SNEGSKA (reference sequence). V lost 6 bases, J lost 8 bases, and 11 bases stayed unmatched. The CDR3 has 14 residues.

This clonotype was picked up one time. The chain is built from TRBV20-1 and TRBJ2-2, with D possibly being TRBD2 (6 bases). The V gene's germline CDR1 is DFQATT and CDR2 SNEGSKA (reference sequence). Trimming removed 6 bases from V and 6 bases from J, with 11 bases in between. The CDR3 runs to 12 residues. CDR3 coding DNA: TGCAGTGCCGTTAGGGAGGCCGGGGAGCTGTTTTTT. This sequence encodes CSAVREAGELFF.

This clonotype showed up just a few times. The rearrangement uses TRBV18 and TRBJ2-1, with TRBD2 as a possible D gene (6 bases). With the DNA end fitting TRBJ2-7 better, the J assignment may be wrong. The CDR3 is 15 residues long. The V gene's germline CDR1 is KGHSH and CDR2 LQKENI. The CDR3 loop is CASSRGAGSYNEQYF. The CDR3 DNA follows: TGTGCCAGCTCCCGAGGGGCGGGATCCTACAATGAGCAGTACTTC.

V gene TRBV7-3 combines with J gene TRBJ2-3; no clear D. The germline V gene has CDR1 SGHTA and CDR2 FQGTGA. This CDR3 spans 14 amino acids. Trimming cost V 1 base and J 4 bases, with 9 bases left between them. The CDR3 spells CASSLMSLADTQYF. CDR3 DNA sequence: TGTGCCAGCAGCTTAATGAGCTTGGCAGATACGCAGTATTTT.

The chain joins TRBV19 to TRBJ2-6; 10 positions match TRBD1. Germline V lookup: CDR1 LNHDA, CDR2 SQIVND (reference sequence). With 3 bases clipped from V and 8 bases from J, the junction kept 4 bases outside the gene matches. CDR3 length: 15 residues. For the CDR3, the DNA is TGTGCCAGTAGTATCCCGGGACAGGGGTCCAACGTCCTGACTTTC. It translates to CASSIPGQGSNVLTF.

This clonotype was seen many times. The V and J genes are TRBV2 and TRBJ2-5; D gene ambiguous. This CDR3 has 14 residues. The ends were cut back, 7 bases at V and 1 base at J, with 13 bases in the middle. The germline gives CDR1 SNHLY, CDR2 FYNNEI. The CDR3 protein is CASKYPDGQETQYF. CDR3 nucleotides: TGTGCCAGCAAATATCCGGACGGCCAAGAGACCCAGTACTTC.

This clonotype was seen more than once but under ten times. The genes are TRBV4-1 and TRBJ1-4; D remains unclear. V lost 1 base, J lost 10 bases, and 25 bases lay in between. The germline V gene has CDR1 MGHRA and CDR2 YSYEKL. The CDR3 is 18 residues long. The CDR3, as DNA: TGCGCCAGCAGCCAAGTCCTCAACCTCGGGCTGTTACCGTCAAAACTGTTTTTT. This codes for CASSQVLNLGLLPSKLFF.

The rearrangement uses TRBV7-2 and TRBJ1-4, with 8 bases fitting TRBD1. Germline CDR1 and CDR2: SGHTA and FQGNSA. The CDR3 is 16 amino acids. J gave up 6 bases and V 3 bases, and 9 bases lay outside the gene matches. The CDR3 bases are TGTGCCAGCAGCTTTAACACAGGGGGAGGAGATGAAAAACTGTTTTTT. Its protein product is CASSFNTGGGDEKLFF.

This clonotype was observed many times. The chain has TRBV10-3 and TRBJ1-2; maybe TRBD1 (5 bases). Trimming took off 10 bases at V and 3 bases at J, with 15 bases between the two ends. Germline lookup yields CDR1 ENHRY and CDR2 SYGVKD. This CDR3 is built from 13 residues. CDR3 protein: CANGPDSDYGYTF. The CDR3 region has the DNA TGTGCCAACGGGCCCGACAGCGACTATGGCTACACCTTC.

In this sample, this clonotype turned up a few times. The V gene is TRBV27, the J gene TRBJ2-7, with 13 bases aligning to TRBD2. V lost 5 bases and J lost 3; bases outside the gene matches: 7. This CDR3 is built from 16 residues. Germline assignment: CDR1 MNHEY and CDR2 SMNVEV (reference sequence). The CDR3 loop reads CASSPGTSGIRYEQYF. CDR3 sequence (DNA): TGTGCCAGCAGTCCCGGGACTAGCGGGATTCGCTACGAGCAGTACTTC.

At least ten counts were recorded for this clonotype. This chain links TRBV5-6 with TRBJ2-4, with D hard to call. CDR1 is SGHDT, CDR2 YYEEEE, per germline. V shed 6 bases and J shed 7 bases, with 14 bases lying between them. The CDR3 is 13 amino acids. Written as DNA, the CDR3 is TGTGCCAGCACTGAAGGAGCCCGCAACATTCAGTACTTC. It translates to CASTEGARNIQYF.

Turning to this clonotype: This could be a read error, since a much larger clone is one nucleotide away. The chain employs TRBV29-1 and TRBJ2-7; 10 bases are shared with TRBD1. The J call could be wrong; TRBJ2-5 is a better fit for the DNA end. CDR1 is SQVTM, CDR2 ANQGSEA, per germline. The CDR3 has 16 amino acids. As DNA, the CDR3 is TGCAGCGTTGAAGGGAGCGACAGGGGGCAGTCGGGGACCCAGTACTTC. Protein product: CSVEGSDRGQSGTQYF.

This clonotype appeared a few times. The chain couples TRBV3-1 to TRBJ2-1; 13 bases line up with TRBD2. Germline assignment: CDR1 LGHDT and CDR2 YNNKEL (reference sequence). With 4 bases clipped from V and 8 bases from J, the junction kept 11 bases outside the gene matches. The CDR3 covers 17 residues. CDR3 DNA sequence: TGTGCCAGCAGCCCACTAGGGAGGACTAGCGGGGGTTATGAGCAGTTCTTC. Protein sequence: CASSPLGRTSGGYEQFF.

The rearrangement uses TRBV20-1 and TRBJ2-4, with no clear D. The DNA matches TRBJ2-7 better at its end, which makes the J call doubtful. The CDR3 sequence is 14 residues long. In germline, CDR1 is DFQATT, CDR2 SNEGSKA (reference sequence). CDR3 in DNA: TGCAGTGCTAGAGCTATTGACCCTGCCTACGAGCAGTACTTC. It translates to CSARAIDPAYEQYF.

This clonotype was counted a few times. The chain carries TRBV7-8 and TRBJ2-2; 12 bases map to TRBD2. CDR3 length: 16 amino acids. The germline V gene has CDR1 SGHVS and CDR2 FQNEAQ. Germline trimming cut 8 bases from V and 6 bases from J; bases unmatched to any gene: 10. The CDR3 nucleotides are TGTGCCAGCTCCTCAGGTCTAGCGGGAGGGCCCGGGGAGCTGTTTTTT. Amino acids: CASSSGLAGGPGELFF.

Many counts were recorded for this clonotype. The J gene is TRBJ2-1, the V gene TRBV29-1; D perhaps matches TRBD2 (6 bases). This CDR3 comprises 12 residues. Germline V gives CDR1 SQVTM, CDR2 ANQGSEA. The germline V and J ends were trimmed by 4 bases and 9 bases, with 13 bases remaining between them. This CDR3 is CSVAAGKVEQFF. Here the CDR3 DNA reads TGCAGCGTTGCTGCGGGGAAGGTTGAGCAGTTCTTC.

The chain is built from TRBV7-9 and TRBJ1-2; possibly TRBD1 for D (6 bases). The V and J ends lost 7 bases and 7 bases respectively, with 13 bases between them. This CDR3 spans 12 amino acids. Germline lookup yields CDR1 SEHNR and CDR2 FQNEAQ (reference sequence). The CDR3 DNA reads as TGTGCCAGCAACAGAAACAGGGTTGGCTACACCTTC. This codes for CASNRNRVGYTF.

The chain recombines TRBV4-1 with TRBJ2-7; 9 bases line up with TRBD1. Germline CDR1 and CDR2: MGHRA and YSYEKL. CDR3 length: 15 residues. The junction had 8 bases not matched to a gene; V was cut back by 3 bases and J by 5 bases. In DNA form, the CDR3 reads TGCGCCAGCAGCCAGGGACAGGGTGGCGTCAACGAGCAGTACTTC. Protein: CASSQGQGGVNEQYF.

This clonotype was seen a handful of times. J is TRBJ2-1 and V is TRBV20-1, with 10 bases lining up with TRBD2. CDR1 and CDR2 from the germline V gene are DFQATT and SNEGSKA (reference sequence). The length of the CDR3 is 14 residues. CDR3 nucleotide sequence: TGCAGCCATCCTAGCGGGGGCCAAGTTAATGAGCAGTTCTTC. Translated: CSHPSGGQVNEQFF.

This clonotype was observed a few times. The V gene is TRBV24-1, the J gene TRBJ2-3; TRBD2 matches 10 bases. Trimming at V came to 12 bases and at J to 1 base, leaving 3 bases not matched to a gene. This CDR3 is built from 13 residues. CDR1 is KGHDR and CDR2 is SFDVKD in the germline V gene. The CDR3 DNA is TGTGCCGTAGGGACTAGCGGCACAGATACGCAGTATTTT. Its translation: CAVGTSGTDTQYF.

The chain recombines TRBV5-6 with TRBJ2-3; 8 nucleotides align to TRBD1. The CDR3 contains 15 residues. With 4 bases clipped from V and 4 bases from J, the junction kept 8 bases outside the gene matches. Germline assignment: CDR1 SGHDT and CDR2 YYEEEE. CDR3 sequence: CASSPTGDPPDTQYF. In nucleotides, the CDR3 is TGTGCCAGCAGCCCGACAGGGGACCCCCCAGATACGCAGTATTTT.

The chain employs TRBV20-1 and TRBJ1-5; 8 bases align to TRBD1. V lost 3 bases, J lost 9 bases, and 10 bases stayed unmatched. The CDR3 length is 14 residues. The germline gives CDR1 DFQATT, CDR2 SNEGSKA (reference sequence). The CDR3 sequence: CSASRTGQWGPQHF. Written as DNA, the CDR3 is TGCAGTGCTAGCCGGACAGGGCAGTGGGGGCCCCAGCATTTT.

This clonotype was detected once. This CDR3 reads CASSLDWVGLAGGKHEQFF. The CDR3 DNA reads as TGTGCCAGCAGCTTAGATTGGGTGGGACTAGCGGGGGGAAAACATGAGCAGTTCTTC. The chain combines TRBV7-2 with TRBJ2-1; 15 nucleotides match TRBD2. The ends lost 1 base at V and 8 bases at J; junction bases unmatched: 12. Per germline, CDR1 SGHTA and CDR2 FQGNSA. There are 19 residues in the CDR3.